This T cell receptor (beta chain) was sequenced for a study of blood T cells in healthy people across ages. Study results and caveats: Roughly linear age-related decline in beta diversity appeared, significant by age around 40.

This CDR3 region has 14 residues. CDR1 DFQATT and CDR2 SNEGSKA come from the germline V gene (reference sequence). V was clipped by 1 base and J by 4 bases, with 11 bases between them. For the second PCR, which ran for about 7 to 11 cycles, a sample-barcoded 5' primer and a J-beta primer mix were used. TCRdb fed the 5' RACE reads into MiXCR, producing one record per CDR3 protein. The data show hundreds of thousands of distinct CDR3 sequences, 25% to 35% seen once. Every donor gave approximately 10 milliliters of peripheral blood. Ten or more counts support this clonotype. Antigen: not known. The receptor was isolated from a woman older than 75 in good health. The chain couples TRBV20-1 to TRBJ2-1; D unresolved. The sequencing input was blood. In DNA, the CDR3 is TGCAGTGCTAGAGCCCCCTTAGAGTACAATGAGCAGTTCTTC. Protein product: CSARAPLEYNEQFF.